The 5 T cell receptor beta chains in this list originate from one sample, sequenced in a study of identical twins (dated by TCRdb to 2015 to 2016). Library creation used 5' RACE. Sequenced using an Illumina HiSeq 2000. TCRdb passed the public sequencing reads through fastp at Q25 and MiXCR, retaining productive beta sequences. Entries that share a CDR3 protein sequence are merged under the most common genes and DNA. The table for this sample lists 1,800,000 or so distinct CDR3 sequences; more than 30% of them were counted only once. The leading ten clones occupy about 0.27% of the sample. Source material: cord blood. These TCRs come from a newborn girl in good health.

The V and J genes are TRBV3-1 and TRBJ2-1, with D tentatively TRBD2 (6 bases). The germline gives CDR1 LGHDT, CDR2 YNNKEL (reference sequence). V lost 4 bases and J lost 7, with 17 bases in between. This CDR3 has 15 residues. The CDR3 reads CASSPLAATRNEQFF. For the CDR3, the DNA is TGTGCCAGCAGCCCCTTAGCGGCGACGAGGAATGAGCAGTTCTTC.

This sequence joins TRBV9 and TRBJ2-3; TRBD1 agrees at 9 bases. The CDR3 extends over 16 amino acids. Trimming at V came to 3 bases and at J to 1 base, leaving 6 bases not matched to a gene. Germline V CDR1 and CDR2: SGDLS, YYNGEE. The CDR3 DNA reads TGTGCCAGCAGCGCAGGGGGACAGGGAGGCACAGATACGCAGTATTTT. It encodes CASSAGGQGGTDTQYF. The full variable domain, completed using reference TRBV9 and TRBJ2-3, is DSGVTQTPKHLITATGQRVTLRCSPRSGDLSVYWYQQSLDQGLQFLIQYYNGEERAKGNILERFSAQQFPDLHSELNLSSLELGDSALYFCASSAGGQGGTDTQYFGPGTRLTVL.

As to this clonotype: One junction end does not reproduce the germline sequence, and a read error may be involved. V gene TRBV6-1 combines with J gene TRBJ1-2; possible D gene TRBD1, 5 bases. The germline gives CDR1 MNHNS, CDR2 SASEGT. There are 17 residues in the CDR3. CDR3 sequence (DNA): TGTGCCAGCCTTGACCTGAAGGGGACCCCTCAGGGCTATGGCTACATCTTC. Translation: CASLDLKGTPQGYGYIF.

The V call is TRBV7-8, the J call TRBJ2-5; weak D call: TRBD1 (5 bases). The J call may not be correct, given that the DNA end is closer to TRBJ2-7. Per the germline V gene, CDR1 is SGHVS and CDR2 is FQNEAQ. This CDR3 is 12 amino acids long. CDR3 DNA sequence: TGTGCCAGCATCGGACACTCCTACGAGCAGTACTTC. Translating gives CASIGHSYEQYF.

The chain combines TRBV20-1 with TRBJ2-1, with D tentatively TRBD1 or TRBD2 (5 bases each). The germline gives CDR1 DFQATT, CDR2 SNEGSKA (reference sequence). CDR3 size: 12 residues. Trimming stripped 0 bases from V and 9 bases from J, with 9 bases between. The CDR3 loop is CSAREAGTEQFF. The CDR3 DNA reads TGCAGTGCTAGAGAAGCAGGGACTGAGCAGTTCTTC.